These T cell receptor beta chains were read from a single sample in a study of blood T cells in healthy people across ages. TCRdb analysed the 5' RACE reads with MiXCR anew, one entry per CDR3 protein. The table has roughly 730,000 distinct CDR3 sequences, 45% to 70% seen once. Source material: blood. These receptors came from a man aged 40-49 years in good health. The CDR3 runs from the conserved cysteine through the conserved F or W. D genes are given only for firm matches. Size values are once, few and many counts, or a class for expanded clones, and some rows have none.

CASSYSKNVRGINQPQHF,TGTGCCAGCAGTTACTCGAAAAACGTCAGGGGAATCAATCAGCCCCAGCATTTT,TRBJ1-5,-,once,TRBV6-2/TRBV6-3
CASSKTGVGAYEQYF,TGTGCCAGCAGTAAAACAGGGGTCGGGGCCTACGAGCAGTACTTC,TRBJ2-7,TRBD1,-,TRBV6-5
CASSITGDSPLHF,TGTGCCAGCTCCATCACGGGGGATTCACCCCTCCACTTT,TRBJ1-6,-,-,TRBV7-3
CASSYKASWASFSGANVLTF,TGTGCCAGCAGTTACAAGGCTTCATGGGCGTCCTTCTCTGGGGCCAACGTCCTGACTTTC,TRBJ2-6,-,few,TRBV6-7
CSAGQTSTRADTQYF,TGCAGTGCGGGTCAGACTAGCACGAGGGCAGATACGCAGTATTTT,TRBJ2-3,TRBD2,few,TRBV20-1
CASSKKQGPETQYF,TGTGCCAGCAGCAAAAAACAGGGTCCGGAGACCCAGTACTTC,TRBJ2-5,-,-,TRBV21-1
CSETESYGYTF,TGCAGCGAAACAGAGAGCTATGGCTACACCTTC,TRBJ1-2,-,-,TRBV29-1
CASSTSGTRKFF,TGTGCCAGCAGTACCTCCGGGACCCGAAAGTTCTTC,TRBJ2-1,-,-,TRBV27
CASNRGDTRTDTQYF,TGTGCCAGCAATCGAGGAGACACGCGCACAGATACGCAGTATTTT,TRBJ2-3,-,-,TRBV7-9
CASSPRGGITDTQYF,TGTGCCAGCAGCCCGCGGGGGGGCATCACAGATACGCAGTATTTT,TRBJ2-3,TRBD2,-,TRBV7-9
CASSQGRGNQPQHF,TGTGCCAGCAGCCAGGGGAGAGGCAATCAGCCCCAGCATTTT,TRBJ1-5,-,few,TRBV3-1
CGAKAGEGTDTQYF,TGCGGTGCCAAAGCAGGGGAAGGCACAGATACGCAGTATTTT,TRBJ2-3,-,-,TRBV20-1
CASRPLAEFPGDCEQYF,TGTGCCAGCAGACCTTTAGCTGAGTTTCCAGGAGACTGCGAGCAGTACTTC,TRBJ2-7,-,once,TRBV28
CSVEEYSGGAYTQYF,TGCAGTGTTGAGGAGTATAGCGGGGGGGCCTATACGCAGTATTTT,TRBJ2-3,TRBD2,-,TRBV29-1
CASMRPGDSYEQYF,TGTGCCAGCATGAGGCCAGGGGATTCCTACGAGCAGTACTTC,TRBJ2-7,-,few,TRBV28
CASSPTSPDNEQFF,TGTGCCAGCAGCCCCACCTCTCCGGACAATGAGCAGTTCTTC,TRBJ2-1,-,-,TRBV5-4
CASSFNLKYEQYF,TGTGCCAGCAGTTTTAACCTCAAATACGAGCAGTACTTC,TRBJ2-7,-,once,TRBV28
CASRGLAGLEQFF,TGTGCCAGCAGGGGACTAGCGGGACTTGAGCAGTTCTTC,TRBJ2-1,TRBD2,-,TRBV6-1